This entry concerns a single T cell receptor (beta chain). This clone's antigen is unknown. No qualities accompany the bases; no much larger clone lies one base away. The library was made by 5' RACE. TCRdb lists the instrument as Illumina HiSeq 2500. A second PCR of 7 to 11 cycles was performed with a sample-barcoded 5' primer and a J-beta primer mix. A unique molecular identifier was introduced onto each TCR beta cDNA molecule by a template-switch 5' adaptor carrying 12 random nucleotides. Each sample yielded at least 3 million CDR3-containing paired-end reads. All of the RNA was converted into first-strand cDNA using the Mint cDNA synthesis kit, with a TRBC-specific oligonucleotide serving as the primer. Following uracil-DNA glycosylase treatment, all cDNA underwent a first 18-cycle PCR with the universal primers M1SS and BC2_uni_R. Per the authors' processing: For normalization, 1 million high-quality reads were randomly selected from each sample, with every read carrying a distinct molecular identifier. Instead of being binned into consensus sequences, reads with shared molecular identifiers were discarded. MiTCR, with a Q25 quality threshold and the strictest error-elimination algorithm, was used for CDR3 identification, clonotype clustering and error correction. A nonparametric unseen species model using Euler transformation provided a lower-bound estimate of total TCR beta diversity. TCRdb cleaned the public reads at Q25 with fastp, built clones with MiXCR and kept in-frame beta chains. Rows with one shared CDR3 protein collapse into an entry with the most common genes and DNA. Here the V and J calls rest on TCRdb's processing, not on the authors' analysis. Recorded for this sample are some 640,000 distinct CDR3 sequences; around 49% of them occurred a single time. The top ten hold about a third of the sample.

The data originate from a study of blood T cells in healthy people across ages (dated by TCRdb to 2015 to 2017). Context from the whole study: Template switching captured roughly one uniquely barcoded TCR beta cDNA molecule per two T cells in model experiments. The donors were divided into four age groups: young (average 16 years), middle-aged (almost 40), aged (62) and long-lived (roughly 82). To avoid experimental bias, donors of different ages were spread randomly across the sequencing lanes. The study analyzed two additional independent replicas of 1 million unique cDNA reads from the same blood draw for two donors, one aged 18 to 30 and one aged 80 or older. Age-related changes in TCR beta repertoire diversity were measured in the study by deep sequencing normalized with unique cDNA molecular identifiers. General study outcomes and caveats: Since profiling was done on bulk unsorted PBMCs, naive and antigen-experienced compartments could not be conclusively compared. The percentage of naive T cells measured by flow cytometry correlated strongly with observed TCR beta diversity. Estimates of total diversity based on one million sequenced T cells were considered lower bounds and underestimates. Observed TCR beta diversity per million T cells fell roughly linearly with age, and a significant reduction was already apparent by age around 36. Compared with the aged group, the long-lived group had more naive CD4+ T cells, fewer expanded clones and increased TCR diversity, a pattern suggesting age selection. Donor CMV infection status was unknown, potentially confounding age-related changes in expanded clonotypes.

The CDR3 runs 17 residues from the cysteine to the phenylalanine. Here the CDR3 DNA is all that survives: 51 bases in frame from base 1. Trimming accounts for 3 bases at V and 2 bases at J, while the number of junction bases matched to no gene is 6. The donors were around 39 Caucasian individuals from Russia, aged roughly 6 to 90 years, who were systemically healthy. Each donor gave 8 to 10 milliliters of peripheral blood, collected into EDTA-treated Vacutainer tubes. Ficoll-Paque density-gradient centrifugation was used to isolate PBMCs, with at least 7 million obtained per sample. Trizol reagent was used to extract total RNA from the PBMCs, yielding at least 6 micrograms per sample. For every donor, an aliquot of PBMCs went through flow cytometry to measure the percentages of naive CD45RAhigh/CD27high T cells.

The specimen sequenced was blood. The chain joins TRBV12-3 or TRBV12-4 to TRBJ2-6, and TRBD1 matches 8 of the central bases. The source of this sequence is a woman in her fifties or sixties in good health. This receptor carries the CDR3 CASSFRGRLAGANVLTF. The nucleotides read TGTGCCAGCAGTTTCAGGGGGCGCTTGGCTGGGGCCAACGTCCTGACTTTC.